The next 12 T cell receptor beta chains were all read from a single sample in a study of blood T cell repertoires in COVID-19. Data came from immunoSEQ multiplex PCR; TCRdb stores just in-frame clones and leaves some out. Of 200,000 to 300,000 clones in the sample, 85% to 90% were seen once. Sequencing input: peripheral blood. These receptors all stem from a woman in her 70s with active or convalescent COVID-19.

This sequence joins TRBV7-8 and TRBJ2-7, with TRBD2 matching 7 bases. This CDR3 is built from 15 residues. After removal of 5 bases from V and 5 bases from J, the junction contained 12 bases not matched to a gene. Germline V gene sequence: CDR1 SGHVS, CDR2 FQNEAQ. CDR3 DNA sequence: TGTGCCAGCAGCCGGGGAGGGGCAGGGCTCAACGAGCAGTACTTC. Encoded protein: CASSRGGAGLNEQYF.

The chain's CDR3 is CASSTVQGYGYTF. CDR3 bases: TGTGCCAGCAGTACGGTACAGGGGTATGGCTACACCTTC. This chain joins TRBV6-2 or TRBV6-3 and TRBJ1-2, with TRBD1 matching 7 bases. Germline V gene data show CDR1 as MNHEY and CDR2 as SVGEGT. The CDR3 contains 13 residues. V was clipped by 5 bases and J by 5 bases; unmatched bases: 5.

The rearrangement uses TRBV4-3 and TRBJ1-5, with 7 bases that match TRBD1. The CDR3 totals 16 residues. Germline-derived CDR1 and CDR2 are LGHNA and YSLEER. Losses at the gene ends were 0 bases for V and 6 bases for J; bases not matched to a gene: 8. The CDR3 sequence: CASSQEPEGAFQPQHF. CDR3 in DNA: TGCGCCAGCAGCCAAGAACCAGAGGGGGCATTTCAGCCCCAGCATTTT.

This clone was detected a few times. V and J are TRBV4-3 and TRBJ2-7, with 11 bases aligning to TRBD2. The V gene end was trimmed by 1 base and the J gene end by 0 bases; junction bases not matched to a gene: 8. The germline V gene encodes CDR1 LGHNA and CDR2 YSLEER. The CDR3 totals 18 residues. CDR3 amino acids: CASSQGASGGHSSYEQYF. CDR3 nucleotide sequence: TGCGCCAGCAGCCAAGGAGCTAGCGGGGGGCACAGCTCCTACGAGCAGTACTTC.

This clone was detected a few times. The chain joins TRBV7-6 to TRBJ1-3; 7 nucleotides match TRBD1. Germline V lookup: CDR1 SGHVS, CDR2 FNYEAQ. The CDR3 consists of 17 residues. V gave up 2 bases and J gave up 8 bases; unmatched junction bases: 15. The CDR3 DNA is TGTGCCAGCAGCTTAAGCCCAGGGGGTAATATCGGTGACACCATATATTTT. Translating it yields CASSLSPGGNIGDTIYF.

J is TRBJ2-3 and V is TRBV19; TRBD2 aligns across 9 bases. V lost 3 bases to trimming and J lost 2 bases; unmatched junction nucleotides: 3. The CDR3 runs 15 residues. Germline CDR1 LNHDA, CDR2 SQIVND (reference sequence). This CDR3 reads CASSISGGTTDTQYF. As DNA, the CDR3 is TGTGCCAGTAGTATCAGCGGGGGGACCACAGATACGCAGTATTTT.

The chain uses TRBV28 and TRBJ1-5; weak D call: TRBD1 (5 bases). Trimming shortened V by 2 bases and J by 2 bases, and 10 bases separated the two germline ends. The germline CDR1 and CDR2 sequences are MDHEN and SYDVKM. The CDR3 loop spans 15 amino acids. CDR3 residues: CASSLGGGGNQPQHF. The CDR3 coding sequence is TGTGCCAGCAGTTTAGGGGGAGGCGGCAATCAGCCCCAGCATTTT. The entire variable domain, with the rest obtained from reference TRBV28 and TRBJ1-5, is as follows: DVKVTQSSRYLVKRTGEKVFLECVQDMDHENMFWYRQDPGLGLRLIYFSYDVKMKEKGDIPEGYSVSREKKERFSLILESASTNQTSMYLCASSLGGGGNQPQHFGDGTRLSIL.

Written as DNA, the CDR3 is TGTGCCAGCAGTCGGGGACAGGGGTGGTTCGAGCAGTACTTC. It encodes CASSRGQGWFEQYF. V usage is TRBV6-5 and J usage is TRBJ2-7, with 10 bases fitting TRBD1. V shed 5 bases and J 6 bases; nucleotides not matched to a gene: 7. This CDR3 is 14 amino acids long. Germline V gene sequence: CDR1 MNHEY, CDR2 SVGAGI.

This clone showed up just a few times. The chain joins TRBV5-6 to TRBJ2-5, with D perhaps TRBD1 (5 bases). The CDR3 sequence is 14 residues long. Trimming stripped 0 bases from V and 0 bases from J, with 6 bases between. CDR1 and CDR2 (germline): SGHDT, YYEEEE. CDR3 in amino acids: CASSLDRYQETQYF. The CDR3 nucleotides read TGTGCCAGCAGCTTGGACAGGTACCAAGAGACCCAGTACTTC.

J is TRBJ2-1 and V is TRBV7-9; a possible D gene is TRBD1 (5 bases). Germline CDR1 SEHNR, CDR2 FQNEAQ (reference sequence). The CDR3 length is 14 residues. The V end lost 8 bases, the J end lost 5 bases, and 16 bases lay between the germline ends. CDR3 DNA sequence: TGTGCCAGCCAAGGTGGGGCCCTCAACAATGAGCAGTTCTTC. Its protein is CASQGGALNNEQFF. The whole variable domain, filled in from reference TRBV7-9 and TRBJ2-1, reads DTGVSQNPRHKITKRGQNVTFRCDPISEHNRLYWYRQTLGQGPEFLTYFQNEAQLEKSRLLSDRFSAERPKGSFSTLEIQRTEQGDSAMYLCASQGGALNNEQFFGPGTRLTVL.

This chain joins TRBV19 and TRBJ1-5, with 9 positions matching TRBD1. V gave up 3 bases and J gave up 1 base; unmatched junction bases: 4. The germline CDR1 and CDR2 sequences are LNHDA and SQIVND (reference sequence). This CDR3 spans 16 amino acids. The chain's CDR3 is CASSIRTGASNQPQHF. In nucleotides, the CDR3 is TGTGCCAGTAGTATCAGGACAGGGGCGAGCAATCAGCCCCAGCATTTT.

This clone has only one observation. This chain joins TRBV27 and TRBJ1-3, with 7 bases matching TRBD1. V lost 6 bases and J lost 0; bases outside the gene matches: 8. This CDR3 is 16 amino acids long. Looked up from germline, CDR1 is MNHEY and CDR2 is SMNVEV (reference sequence). The CDR3: CASRRTGLFSGNTIYF. In DNA form, the CDR3 reads TGTGCCAGCAGAAGGACAGGACTATTCTCTGGAAACACCATATATTTT.